A selection of T cell receptor beta chains follows, all from one sample in a study of shared clonotypes between healthy human individuals. Produced via immunoSEQ multiplex PCR; TCRdb's table is partial and in-frame only. The sample yields roughly 1,500,000 clones, roughly 98.5% seen once. Source material: naive CD4+ T cells sorted from blood. These receptors came from a man aged 25-45 years in good health. The CDR3 runs from the conserved cysteine through the conserved F or W. The D gene is left open where the match is weak. The listing skips clone size in some rows; elsewhere it reads once, few, many or a size class.

D gene	clone size	V gene	J gene	CDR3 protein	CDR3 DNA
-	-	TRBV7-3	TRBJ1-1	CASSVNGRNTEAFF	TGTGCCAGCAGTGTTAACGGGAGGAACACTGAAGCTTTCTTT
-	-	TRBV5-1	TRBJ2-1	CASSQYNEQFF	TGCGCCAGCAGCCAGTATAATGAGCAGTTCTTC
-	-	TRBV15	TRBJ1-2	CATSRVLGAGYGYTF	TGTGCCACCAGCAGAGTGCTGGGGGCGGGGTATGGCTACACCTTC
-	-	TRBV20-1	TRBJ2-7	CSARDGFEQYF	TGCAGTGCTAGAGACGGATTCGAGCAGTACTTC
-	-	TRBV4-2	TRBJ2-1	CASSQAFGEPYNEQFF	TGTGCCAGCAGCCAAGCGTTCGGAGAACCCTACAATGAGCAGTTCTTC
TRBD2	-	TRBV4-2	TRBJ2-1	CASSPGLAGVNEQFF	TGTGCCAGCAGCCCGGGACTAGCGGGAGTAAATGAGCAGTTCTTC
-	-	TRBV11-1	TRBJ2-5	CASSPQTRVGETQYF	TGTGCCAGCAGCCCACAAACCCGGGTAGGAGAGACCCAGTACTTC
TRBD1	-	TRBV27	TRBJ2-2	CASRLDRGANTGELFF	TGTGCCAGCAGACTTGACAGGGGCGCAAACACCGGGGAGCTGTTTTTT
TRBD1	-	TRBV2	TRBJ2-7	CASTWDRTTYEQYF	TGTGCCAGCACTTGGGACAGAACTACCTACGAGCAGTACTTC
-	-	TRBV2	TRBJ2-7	CASSEFRVNEQYF	TGTGCCAGCAGTGAATTCAGGGTTAACGAGCAGTACTTC
TRBD2	once	TRBV5-1	TRBJ2-7	CASRFSSGSVYEQYF	TGCGCCAGCAGATTCTCCAGCGGGAGCGTATACGAGCAGTACTTC
-	once	TRBV19	TRBJ2-7	CASSISPNGEQYF	TGTGCCAGTAGTATTAGCCCGAATGGCGAGCAGTACTTC
-	-	TRBV19	TRBJ1-4	CASSITREKLFF	TGTGCCAGTAGTATAACGAGGGAAAAACTGTTTTTT
TRBD1	once	TRBV10-3	TRBJ2-3	CAIRGQAKSTDTQYF	TGTGCCATCAGAGGACAGGCCAAGAGCACAGATACGCAGTATTTT
-	once	TRBV15	TRBJ1-2	CATSRDKGRVDSTF	TGTGCCACCAGCAGAGATAAGGGCAGGGTGGATTCCACCTTC
-	once	TRBV19	TRBJ2-3	CASSTRPATHTSTDTQYF	TGTGCCAGTAGTACCCGTCCGGCGACACACACTAGCACAGATACGCAGTATTTT
TRBD2	-	TRBV18	TRBJ2-1	CASSPLVAGGDNEQFF	TGTGCCAGCTCACCATTGGTAGCGGGAGGGGACAATGAGCAGTTCTTC
-	-	TRBV10-3	TRBJ1-4	CAISEGRTNEKLFF	TGTGCCATCAGTGAGGGCCGTACTAATGAAAAACTGTTTTTT
TRBD1	-	TRBV5-1	TRBJ2-6	CASSRTGQGFSGANVLTF	TGCGCCAGCAGCCGGACGGGACAGGGTTTCTCTGGGGCCAACGTCCTGACTTTC
TRBD2	-	TRBV5-5	TRBJ2-7	CASSQSGSPYEQYF	TGTGCCAGCAGCCAAAGCGGGAGCCCCTACGAGCAGTACTTC
-	-	TRBV10-3	TRBJ2-7	CAISDLRGVVEQYF	TGTGCCATCAGTGATCTGCGGGGAGTGGTCGAGCAGTACTTC
TRBD2	-	TRBV5-1	TRBJ2-2	CASSSGDLNTGELFF	TGCGCCAGTAGTAGCGGGGACCTTAACACCGGGGAGCTGTTTTTT